Listed below are T cell receptor beta chains from one sample, sequenced in a study of OX40 agonist ivuxolimab in advanced cancers. The protocol was immunoSEQ multiplex PCR, while the TCRdb copy is restricted to in-frame clones and leaves out a portion. Among about 65,000 clones, 65% to 85% were seen once, and the ten largest hold approximately 1.9%. The specimen comprised CD4+ or CD8+ T cells sorted from blood, sampled in a trial of the OX40 agonist ivuxolimab. These receptors all come from an adult with an advanced solid tumor such as melanoma, head and neck, liver or kidney cancer. Both conserved end residues are part of each CDR3. The D gene is left open where the match is weak. Size values are once, few and many counts, or a class for expanded clones, and some rows have none.

CDR3 protein,CDR3 DNA,clone size,V gene,J gene,D gene
CSAPGMSWEDEQFF,TGCAGCGCCCCTGGGATGTCATGGGAGGATGAGCAGTTCTTC,few,TRBV29-1,TRBJ2-1,.
CASSLDTNTGELFF,TGTGCCAGCAGCTTGGACACGAACACCGGGGAGCTGTTTTTT,.,TRBV5-6,TRBJ2-2,.
CASSEGQTTDTQYF,TGTGCCAGCAGTGAGGGACAGACCACAGATACGCAGTATTTT,.,TRBV6-4,TRBJ2-3,TRBD1
CASSYSGSPVAYEQYF,TGTGCCAGCAGTTACTCGGGATCCCCCGTGGCCTACGAGCAGTACTTC,few,TRBV6-5,TRBJ2-7,.
CASSLWGRGNTGELFF,TGTGCCAGCAGTTTGTGGGGTCGAGGAAACACCGGGGAGCTGTTTTTT,.,TRBV27,TRBJ2-2,.
CASSRSSVEGTEAFF,TGTGCCAGCAGCCGCTCGTCTGTGGAGGGCACTGAAGCTTTCTTT,.,TRBV7-2,TRBJ1-1,.
CASSLDLYNEQFF,TGTGCCAGCAGCTTGGACTTATACAATGAGCAGTTCTTC,.,TRBV5-4,TRBJ2-1,.
CASSSGPGNDEQFF,TGTGCCAGCAGCTCCGGACCAGGGAACGATGAGCAGTTCTTC,once,TRBV5-4,TRBJ2-1,.
CASSLWGPMNTEAFF,TGTGCCAGCAGTTTATGGGGGCCTATGAACACTGAAGCTTTCTTT,.,TRBV27,TRBJ1-1,.
CASSPSGGQQTGELFF,TGTGCCAGCTCACCATCGGGGGGACAACAAACCGGGGAGCTGTTTTTT,.,TRBV18,TRBJ2-2,.
CASSLLGTEKLFF,TGTGCCAGCAGCTTGTTGGGGACAGAAAAACTGTTTTTT,.,TRBV5-5,TRBJ1-4,.
CASSLWAGETQYF,TGTGCCAGCAGTTTATGGGCAGGCGAGACCCAGTACTTC,.,TRBV28,TRBJ2-5,.
CASSLGPGRDEQYF,TGTGCCAGCAGCTTGGGTCCGGGACGCGACGAGCAGTACTTC,.,TRBV5-8,TRBJ2-7,.
CASSVMGQDNEQFF,TGTGCCAGCAGCGTAATGGGACAGGACAATGAGCAGTTCTTC,.,TRBV9,TRBJ2-1,TRBD1
CASSATGLYTGELFF,TGTGCCAGCAGCGCTACGGGACTCTACACCGGGGAGCTGTTTTTT,.,TRBV7-2,TRBJ2-2,.
CASSLEGPPATGELFF,TGCGCCAGCAGCTTGGAGGGACCGCCGGCCACCGGGGAGCTGTTTTTT,.,TRBV5-1,TRBJ2-2,.
CASSLFPVTVIAKNIQYF,TGTGCCAGCAGCTTATTCCCAGTGACGGTCATAGCCAAAAACATTCAGTACTTC,.,TRBV7-2,TRBJ2-4,.
CASSKHRGGTVEQFF,TGTGCCAGCAGCAAACACAGGGGCGGTACAGTGGAGCAGTTCTTC,.,TRBV6-1,TRBJ2-1,TRBD1
CAWGQGLLTEKLFF,TGTGCCTGGGGGCAGGGACTTTTGACTGAAAAACTGTTTTTT,.,TRBV30,TRBJ1-4,.
CAWSVRVRETQYF,TGTGCCTGGAGTGTACGAGTGCGGGAGACGCAGTATTTT,.,TRBV30,TRBJ2-3,TRBD2
CASSLLTGELFF,TGTGCCAGCAGCTTGCTAACCGGGGAGCTGTTTTTT,once,TRBV5-6,TRBJ2-2,.
CASSITQGFPNYGYTF,TGTGCCAGCAGCATCACTCAGGGGTTCCCTAACTATGGCTACACCTTC,.,TRBV7-8,TRBJ1-2,.
CASSLGGENYGYTF,TGCGCCAGCAGCTTGGGAGGGGAAAACTATGGCTACACCTTC,few,TRBV5-1,TRBJ1-2,.
CASTPLPPGRAWSADTQYF,TGCGCCAGCACCCCGCTGCCCCCCGGGAGGGCTTGGAGCGCAGATACGCAGTATTTT,.,TRBV5-1,TRBJ2-3,TRBD2
CASSLGREAGELFF,TGCGCCAGCAGCTTGGGTCGGGAAGCCGGGGAGCTGTTTTTT,.,TRBV5-1,TRBJ2-2,.
CASEGLTRKSSYEQYF,TGTGCCAGCGAAGGGCTGACAAGGAAAAGCTCCTACGAGCAGTACTTC,.,TRBV2,TRBJ2-7,.
CASGRDTGVYNEQFF,TGTGCCAGCGGCAGGGACACCGGAGTTTACAATGAGCAGTTCTTC,.,TRBV7-3,TRBJ2-1,.
CASSEIRRQGKNTEAFF,TGTGCCAGCAGTGAAATCCGTCGACAGGGAAAGAACACTGAAGCTTTCTTT,.,TRBV2,TRBJ1-1,TRBD1
CASSPSSNQPQHF,TGTGCCAGCTCACCGAGTAGCAATCAGCCCCAGCATTTT,.,TRBV18,TRBJ1-5,.
CATSRDLNTDTQYF,TGTGCCACCAGCAGAGATTTGAACACAGATACGCAGTATTTT,few,TRBV15,TRBJ2-3,.
CASSIGLAGFTDTQYF,TGCGCCAGCAGCATCGGACTAGCGGGTTTCACAGATACGCAGTATTTT,.,TRBV5-1,TRBJ2-3,TRBD2
CASSLGQGPMNTEAFF,TGTGCCAGCAGCTTAGGACAGGGGCCTATGAACACTGAAGCTTTCTTT,.,TRBV13,TRBJ1-1,TRBD1
CASSSTGPTDTQYF,TGTGCCAGCAGCTCGACAGGGCCCACAGATACGCAGTATTTT,few,TRBV7-2,TRBJ2-3,TRBD1
CASSLAGRGDTQYF,TGTGCCAGCAGCTTAGCGGGCAGGGGTGATACGCAGTATTTT,.,TRBV7-6,TRBJ2-3,.
CASSVGGRSPGGQFF,TGTGCCAGCAGCGTAGGCGGGAGGAGCCCTGGGGGGCAGTTCTTC,.,TRBV9,TRBJ2-1,TRBD2
CASSPRLADNEQFF,TGTGCCAGCAGCCCCCGACTAGCGGACAATGAGCAGTTCTTC,.,TRBV11-2,TRBJ2-1,TRBD2
CASSPDRNYGYTF,TGTGCCAGCAGCCCGGACAGAAACTATGGCTACACCTTC,.,TRBV11-2,TRBJ1-2,.
CASSLIGSAENEQFF,TGTGCCAGCAGCTTGATCGGGAGTGCTGAAAATGAGCAGTTCTTC,.,TRBV5-8,TRBJ2-1,.